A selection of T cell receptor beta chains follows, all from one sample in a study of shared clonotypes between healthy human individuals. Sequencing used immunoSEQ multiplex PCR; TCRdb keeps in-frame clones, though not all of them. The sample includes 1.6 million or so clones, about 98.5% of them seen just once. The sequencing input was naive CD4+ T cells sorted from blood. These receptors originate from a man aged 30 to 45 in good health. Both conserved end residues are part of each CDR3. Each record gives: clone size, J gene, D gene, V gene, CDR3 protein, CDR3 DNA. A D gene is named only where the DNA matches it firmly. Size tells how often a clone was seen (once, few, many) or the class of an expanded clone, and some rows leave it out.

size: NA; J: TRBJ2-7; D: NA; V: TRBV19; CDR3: CASSRRQLDEQYF; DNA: TGTGCCAGTAGTAGGCGTCAGCTCGACGAGCAGTACTTC
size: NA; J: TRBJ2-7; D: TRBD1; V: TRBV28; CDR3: CASTSPGQGTYEQYF; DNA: TGTGCCAGCACCTCCCCGGGACAGGGCACCTACGAGCAGTACTTC
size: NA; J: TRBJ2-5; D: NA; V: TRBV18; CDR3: CASSPPPSGLETQYF; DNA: TGTGCCAGCTCACCACCGCCCTCTGGGCTTGAGACCCAGTACTTC
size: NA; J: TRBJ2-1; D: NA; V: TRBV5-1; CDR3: CASSSSPFVSYNEQFF; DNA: TGCGCCAGCAGCTCAAGTCCGTTTGTCTCCTACAATGAGCAGTTCTTC
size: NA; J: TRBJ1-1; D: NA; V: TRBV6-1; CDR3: CASSLVMNTEAFF; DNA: TGTGCCAGCAGTTTGGTGATGAACACTGAAGCTTTCTTT
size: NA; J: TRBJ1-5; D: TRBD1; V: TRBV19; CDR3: CASSMYPDRGLNQPQHF; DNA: TGTGCCAGTAGTATGTACCCGGACAGGGGACTCAATCAGCCCCAGCATTTT
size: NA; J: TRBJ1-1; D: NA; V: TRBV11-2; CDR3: CASSRGLGSTEAFF; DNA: TGTGCCAGCAGCAGAGGGTTGGGGAGCACTGAAGCTTTCTTT
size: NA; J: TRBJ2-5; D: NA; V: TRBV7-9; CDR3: CASSPQGRETQYF; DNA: TGTGCCAGCAGCCCCCAAGGTCGGGAGACCCAGTACTTC
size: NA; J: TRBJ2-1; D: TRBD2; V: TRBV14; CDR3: CASSQDRTSSISYNEQFF; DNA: TGTGCCAGCAGCCAAGATCGGACTAGCTCAATTTCCTACAATGAGCAGTTCTTC
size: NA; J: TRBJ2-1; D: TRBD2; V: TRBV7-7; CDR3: CASSPRPSGRVGEQFF; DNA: TGTGCTAGCAGCCCCAGGCCTAGCGGGAGGGTCGGTGAGCAGTTCTTC
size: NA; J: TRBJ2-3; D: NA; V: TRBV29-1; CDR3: CSVGWTVDTQYF; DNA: TGCAGCGTCGGATGGACAGTTGATACGCAGTATTTT
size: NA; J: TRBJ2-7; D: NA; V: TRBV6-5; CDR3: CASSYSHLGGSYEQYF; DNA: TGTGCCAGCAGTTACTCCCACCTCGGAGGTTCCTACGAGCAGTACTTC
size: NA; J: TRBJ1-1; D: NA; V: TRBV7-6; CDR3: CASSSSGQTNTEAFF; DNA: TGTGCCAGCAGCTCGAGTGGACAGACGAACACTGAAGCTTTCTTT
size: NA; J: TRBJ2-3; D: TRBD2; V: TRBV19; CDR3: CASSLLAESTDTQYF; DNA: TGTGCCAGTAGCCTACTAGCGGAAAGCACAGATACGCAGTATTTT
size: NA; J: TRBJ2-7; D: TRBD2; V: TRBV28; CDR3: CASSALGGSAYEQYF; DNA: TGTGCCAGCAGCGCTCTTGGCGGGAGTGCCTACGAGCAGTACTTC
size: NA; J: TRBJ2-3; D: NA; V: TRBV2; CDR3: CASRLDINTDTQYF; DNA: TGTGCCAGCAGGCTGGACATAAACACAGATACGCAGTATTTT
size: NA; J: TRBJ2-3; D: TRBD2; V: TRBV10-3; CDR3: CAISESRLAGTSDTQYF; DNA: TGTGCCATCAGTGAGTCCCGCCTAGCGGGCACGTCAGATACGCAGTATTTT
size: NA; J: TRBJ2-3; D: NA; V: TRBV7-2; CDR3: CASRAGEASPIVTDTQYF; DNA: TGTGCCAGCAGGGCCGGGGAAGCCAGCCCGATTGTCACAGATACGCAGTATTTT
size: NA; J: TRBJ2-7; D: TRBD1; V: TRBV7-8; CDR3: CASRSMGTGTYEQYF; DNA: TGTGCCAGCCGCAGTATGGGGACAGGGACCTACGAGCAGTACTTC
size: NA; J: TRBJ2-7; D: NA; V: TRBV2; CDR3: CASRSPGGYEQYF; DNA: TGTGCCAGCAGATCCCCAGGGGGGTACGAGCAGTACTTC
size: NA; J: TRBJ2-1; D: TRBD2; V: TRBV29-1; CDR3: CSAATSGGSYNEQFF; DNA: TGCAGCGCAGCGACTAGCGGGGGGTCCTACAATGAGCAGTTCTTC
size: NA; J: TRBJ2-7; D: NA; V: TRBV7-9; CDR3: CATGKGGNSYEQYF; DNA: TGTGCCACGGGGAAGGGGGGAAACTCCTACGAGCAGTACTTC
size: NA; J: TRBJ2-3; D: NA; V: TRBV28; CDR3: CASSPRKTSLRVPDTQYF; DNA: TGTGCCAGCAGCCCACGTAAAACTAGCCTCCGGGTCCCAGATACGCAGTATTTT
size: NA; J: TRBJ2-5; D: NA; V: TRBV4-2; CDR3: CASSQVRGQETQYF; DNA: TGTGCCAGCAGCCAAGTGCGGGGTCAAGAGACCCAGTACTTC
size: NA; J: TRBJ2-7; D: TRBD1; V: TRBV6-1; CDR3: CASRTGGVYEQYF; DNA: TGTGCCAGCAGGACAGGGGGTGTTTACGAGCAGTACTTC
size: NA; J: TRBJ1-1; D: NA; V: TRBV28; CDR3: CASSFVGAEAFF; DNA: TGTGCCAGCAGTTTCGTAGGGGCAGAAGCTTTCTTT
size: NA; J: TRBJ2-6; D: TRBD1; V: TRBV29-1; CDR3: CSVLDRFGSGANVLTF; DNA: TGCAGCGTCCTGGACAGGTTTGGCTCTGGGGCCAACGTCCTGACTTTC
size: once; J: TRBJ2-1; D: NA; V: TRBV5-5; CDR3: CASSLRTAFRNEQFF; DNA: TGTGCCAGCAGCTTGAGGACTGCCTTTCGGAATGAGCAGTTCTTC
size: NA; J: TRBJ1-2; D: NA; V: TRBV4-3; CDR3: CASSQVAGDGYTF; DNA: TGCGCCAGCAGCCAAGTGGCAGGGGATGGCTACACCTTC
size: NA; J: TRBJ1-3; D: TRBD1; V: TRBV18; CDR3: CASSPGQVGNTIYF; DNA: TGTGCCAGCTCACCCGGACAGGTTGGAAACACCATATATTTT
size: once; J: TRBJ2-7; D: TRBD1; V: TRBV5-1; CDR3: CASSTQGASGYEQYF; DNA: TGCGCCAGCAGTACTCAGGGGGCATCGGGATACGAGCAGTACTTC
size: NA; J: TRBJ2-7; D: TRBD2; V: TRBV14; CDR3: CASSQGLAGPYEQYF; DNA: TGTGCCAGCAGCCAAGGACTAGCGGGGCCCTACGAGCAGTACTTC
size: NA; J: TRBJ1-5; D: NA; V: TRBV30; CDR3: CAWSADRIDQPQHF; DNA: TGTGCCTGGAGTGCAGATCGGATAGACCAGCCCCAGCATTTT
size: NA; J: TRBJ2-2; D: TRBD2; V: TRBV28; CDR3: CASSLSGTRAGELFF; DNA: TGTGCCAGCAGTCTGAGCGGGACCAGGGCTGGGGAGCTGTTTTTT
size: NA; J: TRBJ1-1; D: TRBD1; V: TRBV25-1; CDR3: CASSNTGAEAFF; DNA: TGTGCCAGCAGTAACACAGGGGCTGAAGCTTTCTTT
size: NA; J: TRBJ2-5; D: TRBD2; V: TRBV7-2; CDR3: CASSFEPGLAELGAQYF; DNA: TGTGCCAGCAGCTTTGAACCGGGACTAGCGGAATTGGGGGCCCAGTACTTC
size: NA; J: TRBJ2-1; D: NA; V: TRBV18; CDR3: CASSQVWGAEQFF; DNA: TGTGCCAGCTCACAAGTCTGGGGGGCTGAGCAGTTCTTC
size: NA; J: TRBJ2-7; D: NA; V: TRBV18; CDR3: CASSSYTEYEQYF; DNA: TGTGCCAGCTCATCCTACACAGAGTACGAGCAGTACTTC
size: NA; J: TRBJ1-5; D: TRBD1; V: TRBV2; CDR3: CASSEEGQINQPQHF; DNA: TGTGCCAGCAGTGAAGAGGGACAGATTAATCAGCCCCAGCATTTT
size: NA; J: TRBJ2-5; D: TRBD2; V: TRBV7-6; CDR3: CASSLGTSGSVGETQYF; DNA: TGTGCCAGCAGCTTAGGGACTAGCGGGAGCGTAGGAGAGACCCAGTACTTC
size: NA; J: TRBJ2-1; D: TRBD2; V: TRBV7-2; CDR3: CASSFYRAGENEQFF; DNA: TGTGCCAGCAGCTTTTACCGGGCGGGAGAGAATGAGCAGTTCTTC
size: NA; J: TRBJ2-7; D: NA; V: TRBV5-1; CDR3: CASSLAGLYEQYF; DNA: TGCGCCAGCAGCTTGGCGGGGCTGTACGAGCAGTACTTC
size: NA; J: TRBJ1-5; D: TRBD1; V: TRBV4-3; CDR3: CASSSDRGRQPQHF; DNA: TGCGCCAGCAGCTCCGACAGGGGGAGACAGCCCCAGCATTTT
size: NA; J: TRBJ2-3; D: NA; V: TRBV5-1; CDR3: CASSLGNGDTQYF; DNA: TGCGCCAGCAGCTTGGGGAACGGAGATACGCAGTATTTT
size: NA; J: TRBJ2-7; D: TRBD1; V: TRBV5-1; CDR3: CASSPQGVPYEQYF; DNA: TGCGCCAGCAGCCCCCAGGGGGTGCCCTACGAGCAGTACTTC
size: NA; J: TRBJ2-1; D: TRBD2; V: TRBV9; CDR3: CASSVGLAGEGSGDNEQFF; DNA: TGTGCCAGCAGCGTAGGGCTAGCGGGAGAGGGATCCGGGGACAATGAGCAGTTCTTC
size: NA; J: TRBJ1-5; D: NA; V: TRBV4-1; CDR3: CASSHPDRDQPQHF; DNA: TGCGCCAGCAGCCATCCCGACAGAGATCAGCCCCAGCATTTT
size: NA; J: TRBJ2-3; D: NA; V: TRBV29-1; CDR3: CSVVSASTDTQYF; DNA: TGCAGCGTTGTCAGCGCGAGCACAGATACGCAGTATTTT
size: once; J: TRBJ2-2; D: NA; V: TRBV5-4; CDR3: CASSPNRAGELFF; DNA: TGTGCCAGCAGCCCGAACAGGGCCGGGGAGCTGTTTTTT
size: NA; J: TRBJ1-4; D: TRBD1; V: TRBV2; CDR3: CASSDREGSEKLFF; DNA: TGTGCCAGCTCGGACAGGGAAGGGAGTGAAAAACTGTTTTTT
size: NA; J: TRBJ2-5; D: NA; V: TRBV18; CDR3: CASSPVPDEETQYF; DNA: TGTGCCAGCTCACCGGTGCCAGATGAAGAGACCCAGTACTTC
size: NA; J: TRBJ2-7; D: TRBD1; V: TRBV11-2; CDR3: CASSPGQGTVQQYF; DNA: TGTGCCAGCAGCCCGGGACAGGGGACCGTCCAGCAGTACTTC
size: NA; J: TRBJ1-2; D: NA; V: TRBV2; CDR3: CASSEAGIYGYTF; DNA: TGTGCCAGCAGTGAAGCCGGTATCTATGGCTACACCTTC
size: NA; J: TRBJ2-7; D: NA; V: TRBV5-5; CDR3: CASSFIPSEQYF; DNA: TGTGCCAGCAGCTTCATCCCTAGCGAGCAGTACTTC
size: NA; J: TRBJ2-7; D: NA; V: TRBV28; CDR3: CASSLFGATYEQYF; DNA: TGTGCCAGCAGTTTATTTGGGGCAACCTACGAGCAGTACTTC